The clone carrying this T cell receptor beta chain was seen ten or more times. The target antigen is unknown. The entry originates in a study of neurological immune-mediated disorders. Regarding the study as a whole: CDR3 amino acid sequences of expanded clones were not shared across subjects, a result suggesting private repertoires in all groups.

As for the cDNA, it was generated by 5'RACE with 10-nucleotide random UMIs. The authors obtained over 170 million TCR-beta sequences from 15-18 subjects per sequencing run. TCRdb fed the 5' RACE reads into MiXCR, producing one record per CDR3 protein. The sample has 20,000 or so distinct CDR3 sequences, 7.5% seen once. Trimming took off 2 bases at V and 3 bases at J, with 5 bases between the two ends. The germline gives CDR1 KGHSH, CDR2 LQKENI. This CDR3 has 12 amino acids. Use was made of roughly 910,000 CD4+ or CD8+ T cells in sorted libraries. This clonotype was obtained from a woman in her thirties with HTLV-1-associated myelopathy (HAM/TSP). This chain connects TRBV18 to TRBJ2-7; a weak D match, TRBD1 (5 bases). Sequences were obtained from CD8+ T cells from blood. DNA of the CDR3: TGTGCCAGCTCACCAGACAGCTACGAGCAGTACTTC. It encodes CASSPDSYEQYF.